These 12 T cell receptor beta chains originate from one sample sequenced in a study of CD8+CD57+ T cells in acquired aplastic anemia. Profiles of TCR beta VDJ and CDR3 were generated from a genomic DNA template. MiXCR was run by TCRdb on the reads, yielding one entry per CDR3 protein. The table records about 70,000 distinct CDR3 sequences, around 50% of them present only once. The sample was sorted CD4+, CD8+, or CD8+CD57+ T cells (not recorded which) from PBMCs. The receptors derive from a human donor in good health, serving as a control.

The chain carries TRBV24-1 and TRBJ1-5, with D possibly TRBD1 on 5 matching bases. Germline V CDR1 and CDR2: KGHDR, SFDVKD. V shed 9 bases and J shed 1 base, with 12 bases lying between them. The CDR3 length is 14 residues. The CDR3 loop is CATRGAGSNQPQHF. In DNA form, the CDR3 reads TGTGCCACCCGGGGTGCAGGGAGCAATCAGCCCCAGCATTTT.

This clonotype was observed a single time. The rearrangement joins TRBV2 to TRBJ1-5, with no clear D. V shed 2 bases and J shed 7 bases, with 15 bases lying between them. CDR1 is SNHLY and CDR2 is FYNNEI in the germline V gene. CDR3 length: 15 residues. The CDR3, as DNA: TGTGCCAGCAGTGAAATACGCGCTTCGGACCAGCCCCAGCATTTT. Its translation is CASSEIRASDQPQHF.

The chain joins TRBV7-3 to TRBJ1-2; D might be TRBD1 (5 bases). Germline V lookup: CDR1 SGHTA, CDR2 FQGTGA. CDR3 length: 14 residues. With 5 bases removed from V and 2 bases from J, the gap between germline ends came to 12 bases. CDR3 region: CASSPPGANYGYTF. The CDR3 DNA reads TGTGCCAGCAGCCCCCCTGGGGCCAACTATGGCTACACCTTC.

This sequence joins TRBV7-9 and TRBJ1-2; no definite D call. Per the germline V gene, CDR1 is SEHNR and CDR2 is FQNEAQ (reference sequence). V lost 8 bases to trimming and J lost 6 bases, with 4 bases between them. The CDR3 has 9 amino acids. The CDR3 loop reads CASGDGYTF. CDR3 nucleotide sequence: TGTGCCAGCGGTGATGGCTACACCTTC.

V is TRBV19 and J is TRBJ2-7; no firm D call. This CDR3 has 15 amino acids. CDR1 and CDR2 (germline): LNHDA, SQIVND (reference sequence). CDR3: CASSQDYAFLYEQYV. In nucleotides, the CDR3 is TGCGCCAGCAGCCAAGATTATGCCTTCCTCTACGAGCAGTACGTC.

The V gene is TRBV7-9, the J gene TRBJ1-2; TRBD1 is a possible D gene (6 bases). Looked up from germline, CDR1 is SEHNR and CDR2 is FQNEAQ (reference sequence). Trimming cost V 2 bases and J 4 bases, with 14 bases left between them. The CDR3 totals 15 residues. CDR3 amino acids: CASSLSAGAFYGYTF. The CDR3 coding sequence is TGTGCCAGCAGCTTATCAGCGGGGGCTTTCTATGGCTACACCTTC.

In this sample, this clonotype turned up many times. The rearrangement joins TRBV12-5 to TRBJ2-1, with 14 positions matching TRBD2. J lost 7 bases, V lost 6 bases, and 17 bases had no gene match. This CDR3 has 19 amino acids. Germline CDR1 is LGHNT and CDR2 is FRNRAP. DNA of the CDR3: TGTGCTAGTGGGTCCACCGACACCGGGACTAGCGGGAGAGCGAATGAGCAGTTCTTC. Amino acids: CASGSTDTGTSGRANEQFF.

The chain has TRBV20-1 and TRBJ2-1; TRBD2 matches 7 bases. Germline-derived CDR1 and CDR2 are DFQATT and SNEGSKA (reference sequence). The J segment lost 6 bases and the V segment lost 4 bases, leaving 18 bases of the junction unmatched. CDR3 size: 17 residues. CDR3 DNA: TGCAGTGCTAATTGGGCGGGGAGGGAAAGACAAGGCAATGAGCAGTTCTTC. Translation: CSANWAGRERQGNEQFF.

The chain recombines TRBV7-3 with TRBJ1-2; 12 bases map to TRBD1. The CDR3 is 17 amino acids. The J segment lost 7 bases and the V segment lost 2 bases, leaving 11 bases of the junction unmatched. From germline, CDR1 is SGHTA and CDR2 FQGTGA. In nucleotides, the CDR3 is TGTGCCAGCAGCTTACCCTCCGGGACAGGGGGCGCAGGTGGCTACACCTTC. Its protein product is CASSLPSGTGGAGGYTF.

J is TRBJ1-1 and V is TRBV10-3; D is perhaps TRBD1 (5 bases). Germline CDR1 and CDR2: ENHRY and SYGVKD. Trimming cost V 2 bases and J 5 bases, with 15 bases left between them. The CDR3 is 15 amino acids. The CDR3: CAISENVGVGTEAFF. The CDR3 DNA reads TGTGCCATCAGTGAGAATGTGGGGGTAGGGACTGAAGCTTTCTTT.

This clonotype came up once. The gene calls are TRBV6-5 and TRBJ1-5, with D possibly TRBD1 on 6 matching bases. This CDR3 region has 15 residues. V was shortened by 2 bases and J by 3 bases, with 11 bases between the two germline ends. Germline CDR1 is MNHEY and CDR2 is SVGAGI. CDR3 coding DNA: TGTGCCAGCAGTTACGGGCAGGGACACAATCAGCCCCAGCATTTT. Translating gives CASSYGQGHNQPQHF.

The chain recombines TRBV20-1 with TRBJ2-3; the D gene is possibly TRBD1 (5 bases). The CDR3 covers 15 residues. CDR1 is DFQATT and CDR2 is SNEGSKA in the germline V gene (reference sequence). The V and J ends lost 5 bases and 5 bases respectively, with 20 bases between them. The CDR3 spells CSAGPTEKRGDTQYF. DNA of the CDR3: TGCAGTGCTGGACCCACGGAAAAAAGGGGAGATACGCAGTATTTT.